The source of this TCR beta chain is a study of early T cells in non-severe SARS-CoV-2 infection. Findings and limits, study-wide: VDJdb matches were skewed toward anti-spike CD8 T cell responses.

CDR1 is LNHDA and CDR2 is SQIVND in the germline V gene (reference sequence). This CDR3 has 13 amino acids. Between the trimmed V and J ends, which lost 9 bases and 1 base, there was a span of 12 bases. TCRdb reprocessed the 5' RACE reads via MiXCR and lists one record per CDR3 protein. The sample lists fewer than 80,000 distinct CDR3 sequences; 4% to 6% were seen once. In its sample, this clonotype was seen many times. Its specificity is unknown. The clonotype originates from an adult who was a healthcare worker with PCR-confirmed SARS-CoV-2 infection or an uninfected control (not recorded which). The donor label of this sample is uncertain. The V call is TRBV19, the J call TRBJ1-1; possible D gene TRBD1, 5 bases. The sequences come from whole blood, collected at baseline. The CDR3 DNA reads as TGTGCCAGCAGGACAACTCAGAACACTGAAGCTTTCTTT. This sequence encodes CASRTTQNTEAFF.